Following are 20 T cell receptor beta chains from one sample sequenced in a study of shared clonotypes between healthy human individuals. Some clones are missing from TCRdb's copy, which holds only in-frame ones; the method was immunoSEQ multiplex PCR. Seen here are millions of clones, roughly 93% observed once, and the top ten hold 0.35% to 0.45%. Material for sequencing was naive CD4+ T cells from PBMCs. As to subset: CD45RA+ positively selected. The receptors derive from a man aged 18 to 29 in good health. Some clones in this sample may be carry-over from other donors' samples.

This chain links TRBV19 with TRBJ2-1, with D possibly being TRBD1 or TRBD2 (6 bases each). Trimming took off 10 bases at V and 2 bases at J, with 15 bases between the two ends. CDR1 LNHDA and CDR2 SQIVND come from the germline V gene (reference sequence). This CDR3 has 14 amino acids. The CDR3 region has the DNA TGTGCCACCATCTCCGGGGGCGCCTACAATGAGCAGTTCTTC. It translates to CATISGGAYNEQFF.

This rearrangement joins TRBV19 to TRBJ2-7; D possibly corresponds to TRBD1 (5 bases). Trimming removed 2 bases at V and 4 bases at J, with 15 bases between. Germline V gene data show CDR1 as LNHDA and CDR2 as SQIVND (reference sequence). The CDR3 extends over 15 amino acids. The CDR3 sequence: CASSISGFGAYEQYF. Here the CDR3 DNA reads TGTGCCAGTAGTATATCAGGGTTTGGGGCGTACGAGCAGTACTTC.

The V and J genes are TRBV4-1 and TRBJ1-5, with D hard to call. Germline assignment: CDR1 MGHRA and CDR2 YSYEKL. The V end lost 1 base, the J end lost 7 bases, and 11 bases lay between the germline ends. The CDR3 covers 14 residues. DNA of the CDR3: TGCGCCAGCAGCCAAGTAGGAGGTTCGCAGCCCCAGCATTTT. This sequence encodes CASSQVGGSQPQHF.

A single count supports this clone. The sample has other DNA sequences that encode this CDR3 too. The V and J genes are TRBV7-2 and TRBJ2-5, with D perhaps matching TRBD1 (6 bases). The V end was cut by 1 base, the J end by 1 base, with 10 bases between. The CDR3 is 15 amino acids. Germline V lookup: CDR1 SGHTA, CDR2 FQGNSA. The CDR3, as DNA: TGTGCCAGCAGCTTAGGAAGAGGGGGCCAAGAGACCCAGTACTTC. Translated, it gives CASSLGRGGQETQYF.

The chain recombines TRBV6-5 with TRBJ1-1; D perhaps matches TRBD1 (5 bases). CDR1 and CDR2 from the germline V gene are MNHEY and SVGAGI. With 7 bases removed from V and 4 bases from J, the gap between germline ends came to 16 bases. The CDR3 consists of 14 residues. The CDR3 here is CASMMRGGFTEAFF. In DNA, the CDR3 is TGTGCCAGCATGATGAGGGGCGGGTTCACTGAAGCTTTCTTT.

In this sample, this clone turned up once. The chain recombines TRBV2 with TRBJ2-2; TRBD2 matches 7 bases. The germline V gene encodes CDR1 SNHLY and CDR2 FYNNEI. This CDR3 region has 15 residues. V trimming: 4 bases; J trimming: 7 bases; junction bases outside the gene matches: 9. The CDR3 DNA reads TGTGCCAGCAGTGTAACTAGCGTTGACATCGGGGAGCTGTTTTTT. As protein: CASSVTSVDIGELFF.

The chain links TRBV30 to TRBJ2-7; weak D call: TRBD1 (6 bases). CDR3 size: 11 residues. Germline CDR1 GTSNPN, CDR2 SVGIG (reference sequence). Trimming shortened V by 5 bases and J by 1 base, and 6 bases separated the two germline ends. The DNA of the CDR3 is TGTGCCTGGGGACAGTCCTACGAGCAGTACTTC. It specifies CAWGQSYEQYF.

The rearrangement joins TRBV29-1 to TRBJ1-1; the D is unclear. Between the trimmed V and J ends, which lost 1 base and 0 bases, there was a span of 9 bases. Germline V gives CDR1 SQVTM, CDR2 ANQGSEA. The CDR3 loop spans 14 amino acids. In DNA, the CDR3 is TGCAGCGTTGAAGGAACAACGATGAACACTGAAGCTTTCTTT. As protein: CSVEGTTMNTEAFF. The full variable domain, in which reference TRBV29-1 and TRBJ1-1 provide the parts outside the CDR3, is SAVISQKPSRDICQRGTSLTIQCQVDSQVTMMFWYRQQPGQSLTLIATANQGSEATYESGFVIDKFPISRPNLTFSTLTVSNMSPEDSSIYLCSVEGTTMNTEAFFGQGTRLTVV.

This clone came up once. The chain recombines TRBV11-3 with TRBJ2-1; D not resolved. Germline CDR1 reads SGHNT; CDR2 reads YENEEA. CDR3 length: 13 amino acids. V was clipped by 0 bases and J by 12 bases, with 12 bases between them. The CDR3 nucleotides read TGTGCCAGCAGCTTAGAAGGTCCCGGTAGGCAGTTCTTC. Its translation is CASSLEGPGRQFF.

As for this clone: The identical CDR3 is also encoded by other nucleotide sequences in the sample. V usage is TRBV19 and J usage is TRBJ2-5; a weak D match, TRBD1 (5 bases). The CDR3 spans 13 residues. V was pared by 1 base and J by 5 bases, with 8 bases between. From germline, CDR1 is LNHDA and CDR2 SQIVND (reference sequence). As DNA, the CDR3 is TGTGCCAGTAGTATAGTAGGGGTGGAGACCCAGTACTTC. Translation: CASSIVGVETQYF.

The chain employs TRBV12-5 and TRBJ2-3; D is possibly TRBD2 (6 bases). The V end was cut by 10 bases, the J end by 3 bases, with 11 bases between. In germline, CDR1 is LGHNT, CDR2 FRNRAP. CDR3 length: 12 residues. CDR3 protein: CATRGSTDTQYF. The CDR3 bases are TGTGCTACACGGGGGTCTACAGATACGCAGTATTTT.

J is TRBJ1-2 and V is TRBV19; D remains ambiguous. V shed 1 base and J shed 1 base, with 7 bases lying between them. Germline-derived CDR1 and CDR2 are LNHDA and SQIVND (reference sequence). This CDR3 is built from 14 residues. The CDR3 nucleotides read TGTGCCAGTAGTATAGTCAGCAGTAACTATGGCTACACCTTC. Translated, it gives CASSIVSSNYGYTF. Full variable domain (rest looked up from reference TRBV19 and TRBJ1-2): DGGITQSPKYLFRKEGQNVTLSCEQNLNHDAMYWYRQDPGQGLRLIYYSQIVNDFQKGDIAEGYSVSREKKESFPLTVTSAQKNPTAFYLCASSIVSSNYGYTFGSGTRLTVV.

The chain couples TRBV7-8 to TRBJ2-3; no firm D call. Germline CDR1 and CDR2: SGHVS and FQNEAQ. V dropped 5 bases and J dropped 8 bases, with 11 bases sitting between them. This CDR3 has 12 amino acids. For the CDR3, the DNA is TGTGCCAGCAGCCAGGCTGGTACTACGCAGTATTTT. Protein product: CASSQAGTTQYF.

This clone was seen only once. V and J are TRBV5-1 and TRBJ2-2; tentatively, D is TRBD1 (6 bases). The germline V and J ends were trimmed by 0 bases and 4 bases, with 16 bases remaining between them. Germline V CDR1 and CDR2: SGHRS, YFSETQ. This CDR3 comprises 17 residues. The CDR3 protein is CASSLAGWQGPTGELFF. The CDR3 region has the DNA TGCGCCAGCAGCTTGGCAGGTTGGCAGGGGCCCACCGGGGAGCTGTTTTTT.

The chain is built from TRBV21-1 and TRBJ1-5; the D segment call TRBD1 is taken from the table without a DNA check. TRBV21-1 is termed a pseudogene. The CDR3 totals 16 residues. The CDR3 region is CASSKVRSQGDQPQHF. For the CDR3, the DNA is TGTGCCAGCAGCAAAGTGAGGTCACAGGGTGATCAGCCCCAGCATTTT.

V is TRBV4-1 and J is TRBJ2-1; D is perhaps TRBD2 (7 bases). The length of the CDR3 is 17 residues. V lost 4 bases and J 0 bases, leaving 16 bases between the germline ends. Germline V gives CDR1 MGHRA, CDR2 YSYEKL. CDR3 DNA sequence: TGCGCCAGCAGCCGGCCGAGGGGGGACTACTCCTACAATGAGCAGTTCTTC. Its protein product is CASSRPRGDYSYNEQFF.

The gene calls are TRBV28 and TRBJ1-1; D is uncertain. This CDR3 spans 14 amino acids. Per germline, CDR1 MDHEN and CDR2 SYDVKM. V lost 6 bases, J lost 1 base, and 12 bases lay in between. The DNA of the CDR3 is TGTGCCAGCAGCTTCCGGACGGCGAACACTGAAGCTTTCTTT. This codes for CASSFRTANTEAFF.

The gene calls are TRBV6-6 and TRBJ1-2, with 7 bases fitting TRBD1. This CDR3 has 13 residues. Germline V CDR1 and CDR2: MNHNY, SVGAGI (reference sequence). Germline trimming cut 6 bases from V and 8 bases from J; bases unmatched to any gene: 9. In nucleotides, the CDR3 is TGTGCCAGCAGCGAATGGGACAGCGGGGGCTACACCTTC. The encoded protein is CASSEWDSGGYTF.

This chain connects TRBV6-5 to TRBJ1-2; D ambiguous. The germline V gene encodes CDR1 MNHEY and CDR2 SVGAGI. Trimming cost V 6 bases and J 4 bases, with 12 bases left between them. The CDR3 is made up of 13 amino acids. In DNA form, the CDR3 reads TGTGCCAGCAGACACCCCACTAGCTATGGCTACACCTTC. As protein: CASRHPTSYGYTF.

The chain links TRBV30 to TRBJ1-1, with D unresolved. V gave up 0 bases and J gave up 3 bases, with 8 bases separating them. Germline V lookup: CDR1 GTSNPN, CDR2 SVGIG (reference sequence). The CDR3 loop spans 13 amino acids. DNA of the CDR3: TGTGCCTGGAGTGTTTTCGGGTACACTGAAGCTTTCTTT. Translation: CAWSVFGYTEAFF.